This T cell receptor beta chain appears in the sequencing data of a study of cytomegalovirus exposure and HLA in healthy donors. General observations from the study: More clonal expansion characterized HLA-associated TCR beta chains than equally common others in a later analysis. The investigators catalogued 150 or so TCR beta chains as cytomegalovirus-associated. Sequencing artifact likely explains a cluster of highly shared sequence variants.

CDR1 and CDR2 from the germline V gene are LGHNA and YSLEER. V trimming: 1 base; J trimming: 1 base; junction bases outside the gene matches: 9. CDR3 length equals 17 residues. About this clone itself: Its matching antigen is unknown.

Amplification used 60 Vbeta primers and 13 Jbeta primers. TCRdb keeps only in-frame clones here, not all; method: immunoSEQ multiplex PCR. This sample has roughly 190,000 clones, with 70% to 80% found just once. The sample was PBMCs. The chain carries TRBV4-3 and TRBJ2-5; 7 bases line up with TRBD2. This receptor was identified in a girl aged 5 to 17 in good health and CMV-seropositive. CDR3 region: CASSQGAGGGSQETQYF. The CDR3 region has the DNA TGCGCCAGCAGCCAAGGCGCGGGCGGGGGTTCCCAAGAGACCCAGTACTTC.